The sequence of this T cell receptor beta chain was determined in a study of early T cells in non-severe SARS-CoV-2 infection. As for the study in general: Alpha and beta chains were unpaired, from unsorted whole-blood bulk RNA. Study observations and caveats: Matching results from VDJdb favored anti-spike CD8 responses, leaving private and CD4 specificities undetected.

Individual cDNA molecules were tagged with unique molecular identifiers. TCRdb re-analysed the 5' RACE reads in MiXCR, keeping a single row per CDR3 protein. The table shows over 90,000 distinct CDR3 sequences, with approximately 12% occurring only once. Germline V lookup: CDR1 SGDLS, CDR2 YYNGEE. V was pared by 2 bases and J by 4 bases, with 3 bases of the junction left unmatched. The CDR3 runs to 14 residues. A note on this clonotype: Antigen: not known.

The chain recombines TRBV9 with TRBJ2-3; 8 bases are shared with TRBD1. This specimen consisted of whole blood, obtained at baseline. This clonotype originated in an adult who was a healthcare worker with PCR-confirmed SARS-CoV-2 infection or an uninfected control (not recorded which). The CDR3 reads CASSVRTGPDTQYF. In DNA form, the CDR3 reads TGTGCCAGCAGCGTTCGGACAGGGCCAGATACGCAGTATTTT.